This T cell receptor (beta chain) was identified in a study of T cells in Graves' hyperthyroidism and ophthalmopathy. The TCR beta CDR3 regions underwent amplification using RNA transcripts as the source. With the HTBI primer set, the TCR CDR3 went through a first round of RT-PCR. One entry per CDR3 protein, called by TCRdb with MiXCR from the multiplex PCR reads. Among around 690,000 distinct CDR3 sequences listed, around 16% were seen once. Comments on this clonotype: This may arise from a read error, as a much more abundant clone is one base away.

In patients aged 18 to 65, hyperthyroidism was newly diagnosed, with duration under 2 months. Exclusion of a patient resulted from uncontrolled infection, other autoimmune disease, pregnancy or lactation. V dropped 11 bases and J dropped 6 bases, with 20 bases sitting between them. Germline V gives CDR1 LGHDT, CDR2 YNNKEL (reference sequence). The CDR3 spans 13 residues. The sequencing input was blood. This TCR was recovered from a man aged 50 to 59 with Graves' hyperthyroidism. The chain has TRBV3-1 and TRBJ2-7, with a weak D call TRBD1 (6 bases). The CDR3 DNA is TGTGCCGGCGGCGGCAGGGGCAGAGGCGAGCAGTACTTC. It is translated as CAGGGRGRGEQYF.